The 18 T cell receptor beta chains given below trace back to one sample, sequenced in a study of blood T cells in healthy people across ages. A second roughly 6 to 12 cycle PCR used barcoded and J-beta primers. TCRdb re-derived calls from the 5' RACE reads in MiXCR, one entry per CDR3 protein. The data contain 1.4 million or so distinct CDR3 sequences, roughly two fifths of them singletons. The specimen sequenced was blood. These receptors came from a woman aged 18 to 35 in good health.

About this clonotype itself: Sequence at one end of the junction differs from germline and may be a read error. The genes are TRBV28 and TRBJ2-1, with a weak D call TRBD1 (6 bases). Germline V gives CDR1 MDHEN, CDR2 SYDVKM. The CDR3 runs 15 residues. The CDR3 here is CACSSPGHIYNEQFF. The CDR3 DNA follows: TGTGCCTGCAGCTCCCCGGGACACATCTACAATGAGCAGTTCTTC. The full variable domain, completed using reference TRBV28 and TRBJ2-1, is DVKVTQSSRYLVKRTGEKVFLECVQDMDHENMFWYRQDPGLGLRLIYFSYDVKMKEKGDIPEGYSVSREKKERFSLILESASTNQTSMYLCACSSPGHIYNEQFFGPGTRLTVL.

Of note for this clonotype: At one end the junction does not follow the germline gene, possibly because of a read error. The CDR3 DNA is TGTGCCAACAGCCCAGAGGTACTAGAGCAAGACAATGAGCAGTTCTTC. Protein sequence: CANSPEVLEQDNEQFF. The V gene is TRBV3-1, the J gene TRBJ2-1, with TRBD2 as a possible D gene (5 bases). CDR3 length: 16 amino acids. Looked up from germline, CDR1 is LGHDT and CDR2 is YNNKEL (reference sequence).

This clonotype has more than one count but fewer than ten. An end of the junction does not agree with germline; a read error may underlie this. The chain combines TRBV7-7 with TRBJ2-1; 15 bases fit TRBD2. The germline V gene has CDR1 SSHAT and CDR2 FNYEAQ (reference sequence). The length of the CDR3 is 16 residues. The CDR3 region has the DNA TGTGCTAGCAGCTCCGGACTAGCGGGAGGGGGGGATGAGCAGTTCTTC. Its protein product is CASSSGLAGGGDEQFF.

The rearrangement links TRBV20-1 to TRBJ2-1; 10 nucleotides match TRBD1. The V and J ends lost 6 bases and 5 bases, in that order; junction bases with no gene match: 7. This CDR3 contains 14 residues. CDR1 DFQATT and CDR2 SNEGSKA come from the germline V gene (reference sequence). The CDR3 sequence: CSAPGQGRHNEQFF. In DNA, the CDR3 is TGCAGTGCCCCGGGACAGGGGAGACACAATGAGCAGTTCTTC.

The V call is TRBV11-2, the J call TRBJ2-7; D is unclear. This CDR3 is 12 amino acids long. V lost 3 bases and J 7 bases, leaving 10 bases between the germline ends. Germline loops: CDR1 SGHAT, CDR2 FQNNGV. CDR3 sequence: CASSFPLEEQYF. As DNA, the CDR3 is TGTGCCAGCAGCTTTCCCTTGGAGGAGCAGTACTTC.

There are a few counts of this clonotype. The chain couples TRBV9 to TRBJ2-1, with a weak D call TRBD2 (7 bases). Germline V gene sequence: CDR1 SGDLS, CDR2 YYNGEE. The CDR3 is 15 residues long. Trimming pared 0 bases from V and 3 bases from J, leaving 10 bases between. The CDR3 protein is CASSVAGDYYNEQFF. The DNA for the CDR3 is TGTGCCAGCAGCGTAGCAGGGGACTACTACAATGAGCAGTTCTTC.

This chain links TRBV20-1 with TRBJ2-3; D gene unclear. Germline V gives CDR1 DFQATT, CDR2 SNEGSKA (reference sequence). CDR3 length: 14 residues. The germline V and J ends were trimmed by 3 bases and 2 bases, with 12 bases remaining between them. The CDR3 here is CSASSYKNTDTQYF. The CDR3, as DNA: TGCAGTGCTAGTAGTTACAAAAACACAGATACGCAGTATTTT.

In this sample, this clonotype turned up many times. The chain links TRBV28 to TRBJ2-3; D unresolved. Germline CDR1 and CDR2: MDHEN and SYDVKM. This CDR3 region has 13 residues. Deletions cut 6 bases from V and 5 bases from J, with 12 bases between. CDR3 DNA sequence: TGTGCCAGCAGCCTTATAGTAGGAGATACGCAGTATTTT. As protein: CASSLIVGDTQYF.

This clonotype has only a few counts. The CDR3 DNA reads TGTGCCAGCAGTCGCGGAGGGATCGCCTACAATGAGCAGTTCTTC. It yields the protein CASSRGGIAYNEQFF. This sequence joins TRBV12-3 or TRBV12-4 and TRBJ2-1; possible D gene TRBD2, 6 bases. Trimming left V 5 bases short and J 2 bases short, with 13 bases between. This CDR3 has 15 residues.

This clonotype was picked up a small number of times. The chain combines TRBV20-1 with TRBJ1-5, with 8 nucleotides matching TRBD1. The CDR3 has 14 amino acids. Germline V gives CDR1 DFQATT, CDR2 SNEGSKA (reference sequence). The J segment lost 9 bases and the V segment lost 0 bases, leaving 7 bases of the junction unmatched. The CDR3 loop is CSARDGTGRGPQHF. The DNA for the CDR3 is TGCAGTGCTAGAGACGGGACAGGCCGTGGGCCCCAGCATTTT.

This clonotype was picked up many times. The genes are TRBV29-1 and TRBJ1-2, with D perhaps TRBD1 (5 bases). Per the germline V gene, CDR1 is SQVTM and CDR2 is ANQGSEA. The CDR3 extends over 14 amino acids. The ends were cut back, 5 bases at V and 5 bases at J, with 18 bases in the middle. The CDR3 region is CSVQVGDPGYGYTF. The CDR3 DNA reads TGCAGCGTTCAAGTGGGGGACCCTGGATATGGCTACACCTTC.

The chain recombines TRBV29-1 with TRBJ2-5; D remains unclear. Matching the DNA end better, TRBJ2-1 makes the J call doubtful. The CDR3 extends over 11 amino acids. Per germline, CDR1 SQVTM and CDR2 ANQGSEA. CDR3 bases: TGCAGCGTTCACCACCAAGAGACCCAGTTCTTC. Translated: CSVHHQETQFF.

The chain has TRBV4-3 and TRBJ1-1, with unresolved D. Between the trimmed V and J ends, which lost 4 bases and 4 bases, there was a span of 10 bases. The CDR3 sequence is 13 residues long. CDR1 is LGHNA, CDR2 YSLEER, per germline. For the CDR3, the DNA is TGCGCCAGCAGCCGAGACCGTAGCACTGAAGCTTTCTTT. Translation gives CASSRDRSTEAFF.

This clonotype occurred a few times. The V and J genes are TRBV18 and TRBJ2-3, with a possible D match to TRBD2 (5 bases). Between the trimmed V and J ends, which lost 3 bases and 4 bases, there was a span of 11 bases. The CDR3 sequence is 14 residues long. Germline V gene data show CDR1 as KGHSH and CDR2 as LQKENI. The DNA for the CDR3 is TGTGCCAGCTCACCGAACCTAGCCTCAGATACGCAGTATTTT. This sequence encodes CASSPNLASDTQYF.

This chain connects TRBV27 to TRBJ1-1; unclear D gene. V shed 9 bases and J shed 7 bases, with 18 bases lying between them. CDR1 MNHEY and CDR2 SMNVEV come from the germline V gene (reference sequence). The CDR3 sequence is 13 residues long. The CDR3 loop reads CASNTRAGGEAFF. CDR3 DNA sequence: TGTGCCAGTAACACCCGGGCGGGAGGTGAAGCTTTCTTT.

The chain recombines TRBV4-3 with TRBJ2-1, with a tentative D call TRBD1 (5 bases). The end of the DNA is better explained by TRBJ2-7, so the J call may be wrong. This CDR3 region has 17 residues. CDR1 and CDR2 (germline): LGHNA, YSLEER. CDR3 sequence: CASSRYPQGSSYNEQYF. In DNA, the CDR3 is TGCGCCAGCAGCCGCTATCCCCAGGGATCCTCCTACAATGAGCAGTACTTC.

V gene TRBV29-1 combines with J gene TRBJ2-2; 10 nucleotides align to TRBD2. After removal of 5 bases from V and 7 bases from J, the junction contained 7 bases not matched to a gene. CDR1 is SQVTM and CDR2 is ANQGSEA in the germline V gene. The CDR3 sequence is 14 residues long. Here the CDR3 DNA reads TGCAGCGTTAGAGCGGGGGGGCCAGGCGGGGAGCTGTTTTTT. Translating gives CSVRAGGPGGELFF.

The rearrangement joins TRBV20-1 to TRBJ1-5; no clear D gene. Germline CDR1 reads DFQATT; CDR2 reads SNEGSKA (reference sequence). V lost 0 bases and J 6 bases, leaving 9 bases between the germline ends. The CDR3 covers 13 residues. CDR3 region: CSARDQISQPQHF. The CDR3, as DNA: TGCAGTGCTAGAGATCAAATCTCTCAGCCCCAGCATTTT.